This T cell receptor beta chain was observed in a study of shared clonotypes between healthy human individuals. Study-level findings and limits: There were few donors, and this limited the genetic and exposure-history diversity represented. Generally, naive subsets (rather than memory subsets) showed larger estimated richness.

As defined, naive CD8 cells were CD45RO-negative and positively selected for CCR7, with terminally differentiated effector memory CD45RA+ cells excluded. The CDR3 totals 15 residues. The germline V gene has CDR1 PRHDT and CDR2 FYEKMQ (reference sequence). The V segment lost 1 base and the J segment 6 bases; nucleotides outside the gene matches: 7. This clone came up once. Its antigen is still unknown. The method was immunoSEQ multiplex PCR; TCRdb's version includes in-frame clones alone and lacks a portion of them. The table has around 2,100,000 clones, roughly 95% seen once. The sequence was obtained from a man aged 18-30 years in good health. Sequenced: naive CD8+ T cells sorted from blood. The chain combines TRBV13 with TRBJ2-7, with 9 bases identical to TRBD2. CDR3 DNA sequence: TGTGCCAGCAGCTTAGTTGGGCTAGCGGGGCCCGAGCAGTACTTC. Translating it yields CASSLVGLAGPEQYF.